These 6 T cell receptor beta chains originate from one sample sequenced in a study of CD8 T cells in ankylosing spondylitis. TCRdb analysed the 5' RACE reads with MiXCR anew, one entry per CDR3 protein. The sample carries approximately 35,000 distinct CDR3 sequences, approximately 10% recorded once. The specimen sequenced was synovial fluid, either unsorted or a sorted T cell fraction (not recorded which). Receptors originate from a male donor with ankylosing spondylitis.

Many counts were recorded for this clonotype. CDR3 in amino acids: CASSVQTGVDTEAFF. CDR3 nucleotides: TGTGCCAGCAGCGTGCAGACAGGGGTGGACACTGAAGCTTTCTTT. The rearrangement links TRBV9 to TRBJ1-1; 8 nucleotides match TRBD1. Germline V gives CDR1 SGDLS, CDR2 YYNGEE. V shed 2 bases and J 3 bases; nucleotides not matched to a gene: 6. CDR3 length equals 15 residues.

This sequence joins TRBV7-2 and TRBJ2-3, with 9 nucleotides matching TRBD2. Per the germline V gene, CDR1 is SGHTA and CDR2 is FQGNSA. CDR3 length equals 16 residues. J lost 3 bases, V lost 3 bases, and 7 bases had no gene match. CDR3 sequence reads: CASSFGSGSGTDTQYF. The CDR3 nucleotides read TGTGCCAGCAGCTTTGGTAGCGGGAGCGGAACAGATACGCAGTATTTT.

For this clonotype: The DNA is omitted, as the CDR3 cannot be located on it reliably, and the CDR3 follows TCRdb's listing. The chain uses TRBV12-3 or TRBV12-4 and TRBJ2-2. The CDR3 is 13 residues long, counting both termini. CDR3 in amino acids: CASSLSTRELFFF.

The CDR3 spells CASSQDRHEQFF. The CDR3 DNA reads TGCGCCAGCAGCCAAGATCGACATGAGCAGTTCTTC. The rearrangement joins TRBV4-3 to TRBJ2-1, with no clear D. Germline V lookup: CDR1 LGHNA, CDR2 YSLEER. With 0 bases removed from V and 8 bases from J, the gap between germline ends came to 5 bases. There are 12 residues in the CDR3.

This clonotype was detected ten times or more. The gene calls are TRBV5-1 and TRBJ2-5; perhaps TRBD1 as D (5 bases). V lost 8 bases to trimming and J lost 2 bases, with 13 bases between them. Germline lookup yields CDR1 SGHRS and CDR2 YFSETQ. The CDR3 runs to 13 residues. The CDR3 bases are TGCGCCAGTCGACAGTATCTACAAGAGACCCAGTACTTC. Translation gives CASRQYLQETQYF. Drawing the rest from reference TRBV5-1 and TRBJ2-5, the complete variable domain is KAGVTQTPRYLIKTRGQQVTLSCSPISGHRSVSWYQQTPGQGLQFLFEYFSETQRNKGNFPGRFSGRQFSNSRSEMNVSTLELGDSALYLCASRQYLQETQYFGPGTRLLVL.

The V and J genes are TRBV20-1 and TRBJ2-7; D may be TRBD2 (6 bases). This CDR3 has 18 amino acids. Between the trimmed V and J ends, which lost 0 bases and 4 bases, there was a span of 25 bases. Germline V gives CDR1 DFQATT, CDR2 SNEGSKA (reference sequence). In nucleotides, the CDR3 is TGCAGTGCTAGAGATCCCCGCCCTGGGACTCTCTTTCCATACGAGCAGTACTTC. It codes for CSARDPRPGTLFPYEQYF.